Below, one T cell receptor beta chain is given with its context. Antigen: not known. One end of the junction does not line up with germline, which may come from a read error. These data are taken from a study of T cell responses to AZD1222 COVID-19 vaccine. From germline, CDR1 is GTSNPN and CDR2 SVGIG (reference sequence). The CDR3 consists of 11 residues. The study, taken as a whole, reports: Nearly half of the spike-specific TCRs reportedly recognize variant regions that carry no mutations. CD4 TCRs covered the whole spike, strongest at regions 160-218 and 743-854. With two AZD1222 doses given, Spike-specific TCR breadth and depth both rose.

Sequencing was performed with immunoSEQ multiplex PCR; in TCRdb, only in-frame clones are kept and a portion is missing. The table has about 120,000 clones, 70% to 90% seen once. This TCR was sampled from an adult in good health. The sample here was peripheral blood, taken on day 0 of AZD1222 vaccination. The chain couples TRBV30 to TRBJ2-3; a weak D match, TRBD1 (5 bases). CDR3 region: CAWSPTLRTSF. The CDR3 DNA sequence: TGTGCCTGGAGCCCTACCCTACGGACAAGTTTT.